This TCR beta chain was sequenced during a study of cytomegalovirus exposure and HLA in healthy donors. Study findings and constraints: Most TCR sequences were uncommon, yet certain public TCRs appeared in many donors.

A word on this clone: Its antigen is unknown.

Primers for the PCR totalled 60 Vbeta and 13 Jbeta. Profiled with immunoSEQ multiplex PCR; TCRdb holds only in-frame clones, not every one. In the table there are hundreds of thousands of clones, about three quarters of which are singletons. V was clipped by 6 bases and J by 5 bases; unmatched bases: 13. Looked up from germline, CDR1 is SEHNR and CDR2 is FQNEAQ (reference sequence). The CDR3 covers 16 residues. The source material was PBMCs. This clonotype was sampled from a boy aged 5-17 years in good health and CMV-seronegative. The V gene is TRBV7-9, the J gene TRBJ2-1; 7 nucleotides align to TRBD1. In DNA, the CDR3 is TGTGCCAGCAGTCGCTCCGGAGACAGGGCTCACAATGAGCAGTTCTTC. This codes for CASSRSGDRAHNEQFF.